Sequencing of this T cell receptor (beta chain) was carried out in a study of breast tumors, draining lymph nodes, adjacent tissues. Study results and caveats: The data were judged consistent with most tumor T cells coming from lymph node and expanding in tumor. The lymph node origin of tumor T cells was framed as consistent with a hypothesis, not demonstrated. Tumor TCR diversity was below lymph nodes but above nontumor tissue.

This clonotype was observed a handful of times. Its antigen is not identified. Germline V gene lookup returns CDR1 LGHDT and CDR2 YNNKEL (reference sequence). Trimming at V came to 4 bases and at J to 6 bases, leaving 5 bases not matched to a gene. The CDR3 is 15 amino acids. Axillary draining lymph nodes of breast cancer patients supplied the node samples. TCRdb processed the multiplex PCR reads anew with MiXCR; each CDR3 protein has one entry. This repertoire shows roughly 220,000 distinct CDR3 sequences, 30% to 35% found once; its top ten account for 3% to 4.5%. This clonotype was obtained from a female donor with breast cancer. Some clones in this sample may be carry-over from other donors' samples. The chain links TRBV3-1 to TRBJ2-2, with 10 bases aligning to TRBD1. Sequences were obtained from axillary lymph node tissue. The CDR3 nucleotides read TGTGCCAGCAGCCCCCTGACAGGGGGCGCCGGGGAGCTGTTTTTT. It is translated as CASSPLTGGAGELFF.